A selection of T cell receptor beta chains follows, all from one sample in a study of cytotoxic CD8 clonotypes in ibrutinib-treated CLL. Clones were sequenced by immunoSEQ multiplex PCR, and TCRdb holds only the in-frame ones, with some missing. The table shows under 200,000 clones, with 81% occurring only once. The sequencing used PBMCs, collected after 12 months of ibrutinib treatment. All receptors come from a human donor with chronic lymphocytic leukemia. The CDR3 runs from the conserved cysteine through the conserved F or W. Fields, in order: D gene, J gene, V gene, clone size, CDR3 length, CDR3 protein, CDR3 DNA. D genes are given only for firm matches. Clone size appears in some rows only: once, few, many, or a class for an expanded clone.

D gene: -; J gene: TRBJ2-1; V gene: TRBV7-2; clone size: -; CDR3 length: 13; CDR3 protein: CASSFPPYNEQFF; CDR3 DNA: TGTGCCAGCAGCTTCCCCCCCTACAATGAGCAGTTCTTC
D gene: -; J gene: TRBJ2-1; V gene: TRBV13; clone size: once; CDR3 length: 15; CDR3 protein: CASSITGVSYNEQFF; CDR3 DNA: TGTGCCAGCAGTATCACGGGAGTGTCCTACAATGAGCAGTTCTTC
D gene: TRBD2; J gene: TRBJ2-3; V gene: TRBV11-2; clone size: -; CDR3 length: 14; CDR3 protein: CASSIAGGTDTQYF; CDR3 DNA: TGTGCCAGCAGCATAGCGGGAGGAACAGATACGCAGTATTTT
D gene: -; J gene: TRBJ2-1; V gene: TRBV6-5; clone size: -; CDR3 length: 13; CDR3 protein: CASSLASINEQFF; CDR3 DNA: TGTGCCAGCAGTTTGGCTAGCATCAATGAGCAGTTCTTC
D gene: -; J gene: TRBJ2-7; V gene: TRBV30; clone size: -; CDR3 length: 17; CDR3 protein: CAWSVRNNPLDAYEQYF; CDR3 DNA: TGTGCCTGGAGTGTACGAAACAACCCCCTCGATGCCTACGAGCAGTACTTC
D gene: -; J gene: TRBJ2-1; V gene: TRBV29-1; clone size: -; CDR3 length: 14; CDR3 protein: CSVGSGTPRHEQFF; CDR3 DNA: TGCAGCGTTGGGTCGGGGACCCCACGCCATGAGCAGTTCTTC
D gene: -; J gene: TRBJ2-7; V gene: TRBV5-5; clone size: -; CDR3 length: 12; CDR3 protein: CASMGDSYEQYF; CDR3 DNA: TGTGCCAGCATGGGGGACTCCTACGAGCAGTACTTC
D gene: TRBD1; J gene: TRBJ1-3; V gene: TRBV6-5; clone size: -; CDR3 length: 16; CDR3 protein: CASSYDRVGAGNTIYF; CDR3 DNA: TGTGCCAGCAGTTACGACAGGGTAGGGGCTGGAAACACCATATATTTT
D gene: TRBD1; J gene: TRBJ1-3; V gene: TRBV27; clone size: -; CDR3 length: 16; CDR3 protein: CASSLNDRELGNTIYF; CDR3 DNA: TGTGCCAGCAGTTTAAACGACAGGGAGCTAGGAAACACCATATATTTT
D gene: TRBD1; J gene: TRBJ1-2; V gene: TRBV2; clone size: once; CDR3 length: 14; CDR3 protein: CASIQTGANYGYTF; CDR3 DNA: TGTGCCAGCATTCAGACAGGGGCCAACTATGGCTACACCTTC
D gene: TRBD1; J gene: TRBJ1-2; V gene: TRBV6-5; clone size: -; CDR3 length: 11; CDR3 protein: CATRQGGGYTF; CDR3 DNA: TGTGCCACCCGACAGGGGGGAGGCTACACCTTC
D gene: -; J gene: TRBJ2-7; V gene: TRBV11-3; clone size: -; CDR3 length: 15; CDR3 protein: CASSFRQGGSYEQYF; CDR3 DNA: TGTGCCAGCAGCTTCCGACAGGGAGGCTCCTACGAGCAGTACTTC
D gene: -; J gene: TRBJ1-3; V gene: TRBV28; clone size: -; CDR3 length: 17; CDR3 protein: CASSLSYRSSSGNTIYF; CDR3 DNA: TGTGCCAGCAGTCTTTCCTACAGGTCGAGCTCTGGAAACACCATATATTTT
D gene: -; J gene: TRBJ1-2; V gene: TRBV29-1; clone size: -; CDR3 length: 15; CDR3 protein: CSVVADDGNNYGYTF; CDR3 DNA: TGCAGCGTTGTGGCAGACGATGGGAATAACTATGGCTACACCTTC
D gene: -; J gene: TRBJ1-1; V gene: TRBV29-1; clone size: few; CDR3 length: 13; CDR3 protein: CSATQSQNTEAFF; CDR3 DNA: TGCAGCGCCACACAGAGCCAGAACACTGAAGCTTTCTTT
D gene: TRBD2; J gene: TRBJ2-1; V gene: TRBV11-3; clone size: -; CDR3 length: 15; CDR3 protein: CASSKASGSSNEQFF; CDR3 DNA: TGTGCCAGCTCTAAGGCTAGCGGGAGCAGCAATGAGCAGTTCTTC
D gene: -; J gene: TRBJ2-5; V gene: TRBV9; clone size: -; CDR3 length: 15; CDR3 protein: CASSVQLDYRETQYF; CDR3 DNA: TGTGCCAGCAGCGTACAGCTAGATTATAGAGAGACCCAGTACTTC
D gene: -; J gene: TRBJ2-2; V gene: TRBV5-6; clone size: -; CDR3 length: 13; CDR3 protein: CASSSLATGELFF; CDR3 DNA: TGTGCCAGCAGCTCCCTAGCCACCGGGGAGCTGTTTTTT
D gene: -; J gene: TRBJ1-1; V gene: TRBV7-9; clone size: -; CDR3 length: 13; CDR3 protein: CASAAGLNTEAFF; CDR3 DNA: TGTGCCAGCGCTGCCGGTTTGAACACTGAAGCTTTCTTT
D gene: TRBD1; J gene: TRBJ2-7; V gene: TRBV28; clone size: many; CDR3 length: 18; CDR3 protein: CASRSPGTGLRLKDEQYF; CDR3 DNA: TGTGCCAGCAGGAGTCCCGGGACAGGGTTGAGGTTAAAGGACGAGCAGTACTTC
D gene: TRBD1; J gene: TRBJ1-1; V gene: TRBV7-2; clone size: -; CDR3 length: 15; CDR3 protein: CASSSRDRGNTEAFF; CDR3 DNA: TGTGCCAGCAGCTCCCGGGACAGGGGGAACACTGAAGCTTTCTTT
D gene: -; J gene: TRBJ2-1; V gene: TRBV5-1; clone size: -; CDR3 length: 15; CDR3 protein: CASGGTGQPYNEQFF; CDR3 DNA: TGCGCCAGCGGGGGGACGGGACAGCCCTACAATGAGCAGTTCTTC
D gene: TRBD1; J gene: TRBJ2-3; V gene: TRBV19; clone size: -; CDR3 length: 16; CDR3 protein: CASSPRTGGRTDTQYF; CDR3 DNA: TGTGCCAGTAGTCCTAGGACAGGGGGCCGCACAGATACGCAGTATTTT